This T cell receptor (beta chain) was sequenced during a study of cytomegalovirus exposure and HLA in healthy donors. CDR3 length: 16 residues. Per the germline V gene, CDR1 is LGHNA and CDR2 is YSLEER. With V trimmed by 1 base and J by 3 bases, 8 bases remained unmatched. Primers: 60 Vbeta forward and 13 Jbeta reverse. TCRdb's table, derived via immunoSEQ multiplex PCR, lists solely in-frame clones and lacks some. Of 200,000 to 250,000 clones in the sample, roughly 80% are singletons; the top ten hold around 5.4%. Input material: PBMCs. This TCR derives from a woman in her thirties or forties in good health and CMV-seropositive. The V gene is TRBV4-3, the J gene TRBJ2-7; 8 bases are a match to TRBD2. CDR3 region: CASSQGVATSVYEQYF. CDR3 nucleotide sequence: TGCGCCAGCAGCCAAGGAGTGGCGACTAGCGTCTACGAGCAGTACTTC.